These 10 T cell receptor beta chains originate from one sample sequenced in a study of a mutant IDH1 vaccine in newly diagnosed glioma. Time point denoted: week 35, safety follow-up. Each dose of the vaccine consisted of 300 ug of mutant IDH1 20-mer peptide, with topical imiquimod. Their antigen targets remain unknown. Using immunoSEQ multiplex PCR, the repertoire was profiled, and TCRdb retains in-frame clones only, with some absent. The sample lists about 32,000 clones, around 80% seen once, with roughly 7.1% in the top ten. The sample was PBMCs, taken from a glioma patient whose treatment included an IDH1 peptide vaccine. All receptors derive from a woman aged 18 to 35 with glioma.

The chain links TRBV5-6 to TRBJ2-5; D perhaps matches TRBD1 (5 bases). Germline CDR1 is SGHDT and CDR2 is YYEEEE. The V gene lost 0 bases and the J gene lost 2 bases, with 5 bases spanning the gap. CDR3 length: 13 residues. In DNA form, the CDR3 reads TGTGCCAGCAGCTTGGGACAGCAAGAGACCCAGTACTTC. Its protein is CASSLGQQETQYF.

The genes are TRBV19 and TRBJ2-7; possible D gene TRBD2, 5 bases. Germline lookup yields CDR1 LNHDA and CDR2 SQIVND (reference sequence). CDR3 length equals 22 residues. The ends were cut back, 9 bases at V and 0 bases at J, with 39 bases in the middle. DNA for the CDR3: TGTGCCAGGCTATTCGCCCTCGACTACCCGGTGTCTCAAGCCTTAACCTCCTACGAGCAGTACTTC. The encoded protein is CARLFALDYPVSQALTSYEQYF. The variable domain in full, with the rest retrieved from reference TRBV19 and TRBJ2-7, is DGGITQSPKYLFRKEGQNVTLSCEQNLNHDAMYWYRQDPGQGLRLIYYSQIVNDFQKGDIAEGYSVSREKKESFPLTVTSAQKNPTAFYLCARLFALDYPVSQALTSYEQYFGPGTRLTVT.

The chain carries TRBV7-9 and TRBJ2-7; TRBD2 matches at 15 bases. Germline V gene data show CDR1 as SEHNR and CDR2 as FQNEAQ (reference sequence). V gave up 5 bases and J gave up 5 bases; unmatched junction bases: 7. The CDR3 length is 16 residues. Here the CDR3 reads CASSPEGTSGRNEQYF. Here the CDR3 DNA reads TGTGCCAGCAGCCCAGAGGGGACTAGCGGGAGGAACGAGCAGTACTTC.

In its sample, this clone was seen once. CDR3 in amino acids: CASSPQGRAVRSYEQYF. The CDR3 bases are TGTGCCAGCAGCCCGCAAGGGCGGGCTGTTCGCTCCTACGAGCAGTACTTC. The genes are TRBV7-8 and TRBJ2-7, with D perhaps TRBD2 (5 bases). Germline V lookup: CDR1 SGHVS, CDR2 FQNEAQ. CDR3 size: 17 residues. The V end lost 5 bases, the J end lost 0 bases, and 20 bases lay between the germline ends.

A single count supports this clone. The V call is TRBV6-1, the J call TRBJ1-3, with 7 bases that match TRBD1. The CDR3 loop spans 14 amino acids. The junction had 3 bases not matched to a gene; V was cut back by 3 bases and J by 4 bases. CDR1 and CDR2 (germline): MNHNS, SASEGT. CDR3 DNA sequence: TGTGCCAGCAGTGAGACGACAGGGGGAAACACCATATATTTT. Its protein is CASSETTGGNTIYF.

The chain joins TRBV2 to TRBJ1-2; D possibly corresponds to TRBD1 (5 bases). The CDR3 spans 13 residues. With 5 bases removed from V and 6 bases from J, the gap between germline ends came to 13 bases. Germline V gene data show CDR1 as SNHLY and CDR2 as FYNNEI. DNA for the CDR3: TGTGCCAGCAGTAACGGGGACCTGCATGGCTACACCTTC. Its translation: CASSNGDLHGYTF. The entire variable domain, with the rest obtained from reference TRBV2 and TRBJ1-2, is as follows: EPEVTQTPSHQVTQMGQEVILRCVPISNHLYFYWYRQILGQKVEFLVSFYNNEISEKSEIFDDQFSVERPDGSNFTLKIRSTKLEDSAMYFCASSNGDLHGYTFGSGTRLTVV.

The rearrangement uses TRBV10-3 and TRBJ1-2; 10 bases are a match to TRBD1. CDR3 length equals 19 residues. Trimming removed 4 bases from V and 4 bases from J; junction bases left unmatched: 18. Germline V gene data show CDR1 as ENHRY and CDR2 as SYGVKD. In nucleotides, the CDR3 is TGTGCCATCAGTGTTGAAGCTAGAGGACAGGGGGAAGGTGGCTATGGCTACACCTTC. It yields the protein CAISVEARGQGEGGYGYTF.

The chain joins TRBV18 to TRBJ2-5; D is unresolved. CDR1 is KGHSH and CDR2 is LQKENI in the germline V gene. The length of the CDR3 is 15 residues. Trimming stripped 1 base from V and 5 bases from J, with 14 bases between. CDR3 sequence (DNA): TGTGCCAGCTCACCACAAGTGTCTGGGCAGGAGACCCAGTACTTC. It specifies CASSPQVSGQETQYF.

J is TRBJ1-6 and V is TRBV27, with D perhaps TRBD1 (5 bases). The CDR3 spans 14 residues. V shed 5 bases and J shed 7 bases, with 12 bases lying between them. Germline CDR1 and CDR2: MNHEY and SMNVEV (reference sequence). The CDR3 sequence is CASSRQLENSPLHF. CDR3 in DNA: TGTGCCAGCAGTCGACAGTTAGAGAATTCACCCCTCCACTTT.

The CDR3 sequence is CASSGQGAVGGTYEQYF. The CDR3 region has the DNA TGTGCCAGCAGTGGACAGGGGGCGGTCGGCGGAACCTACGAGCAGTACTTC. The V and J genes are TRBV2 and TRBJ2-7, with 10 nucleotides matching TRBD1. This CDR3 region has 17 residues. Looked up from germline, CDR1 is SNHLY and CDR2 is FYNNEI. Losses at the gene ends were 4 bases for V and 2 bases for J; bases not matched to a gene: 11.